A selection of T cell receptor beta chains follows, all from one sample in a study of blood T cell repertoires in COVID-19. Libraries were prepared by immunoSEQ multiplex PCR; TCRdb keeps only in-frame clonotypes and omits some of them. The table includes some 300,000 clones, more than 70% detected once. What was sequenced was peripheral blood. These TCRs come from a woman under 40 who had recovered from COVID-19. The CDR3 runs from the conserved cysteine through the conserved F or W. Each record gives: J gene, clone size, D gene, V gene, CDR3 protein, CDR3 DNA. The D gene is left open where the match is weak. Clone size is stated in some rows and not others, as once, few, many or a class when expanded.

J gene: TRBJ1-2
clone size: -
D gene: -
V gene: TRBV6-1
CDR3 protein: CASSEWGQGTLRDGYTF
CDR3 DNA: TGTGCCAGCAGTGAATGGGGGCAGGGGACACTTAGGGATGGCTACACCTTC

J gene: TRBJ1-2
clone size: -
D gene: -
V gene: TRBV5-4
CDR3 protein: CASSRDGRRQENYGYTF
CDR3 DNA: TGTGCCAGCAGCCGGGACGGGCGCAGACAGGAGAACTATGGCTACACCTTC

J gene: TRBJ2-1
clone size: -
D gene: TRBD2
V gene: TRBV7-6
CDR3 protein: CASSYRGVSSYNEQFF
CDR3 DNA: TGTGCCAGCAGTTACCGGGGGGTAAGCTCCTACAATGAGCAGTTCTTC

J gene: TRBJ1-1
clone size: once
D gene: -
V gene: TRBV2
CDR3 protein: CASSEQSLNTEAFF
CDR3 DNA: TGTGCCAGCAGTGAGCAGTCATTGAACACTGAAGCTTTCTTT

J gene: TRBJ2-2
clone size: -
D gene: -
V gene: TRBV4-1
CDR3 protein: CASSQDGGADFGELFF
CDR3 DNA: TGCGCCAGCAGCCAAGATGGGGGGGCGGATTTCGGGGAGCTGTTTTTT

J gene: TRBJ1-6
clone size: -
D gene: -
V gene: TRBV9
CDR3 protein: CASSVGGRDSPLHF
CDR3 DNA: TGTGCCAGCAGCGTTGGGGGCCGGGATTCACCCCTCCACTTT

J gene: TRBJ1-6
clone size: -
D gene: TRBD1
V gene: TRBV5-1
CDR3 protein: CASSGGDRGQWSPLHF
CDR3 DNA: TGCGCCAGCAGCGGAGGGGACAGGGGGCAATGGTCACCCCTCCACTTT

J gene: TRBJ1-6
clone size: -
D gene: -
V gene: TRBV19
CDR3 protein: CASNNRNNSPLHF
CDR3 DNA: TGTGCCAGTAATAACAGAAATAATTCACCCCTCCACTTT

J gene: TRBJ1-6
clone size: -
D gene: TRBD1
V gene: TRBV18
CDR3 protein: CASSPDRGQGSPLHF
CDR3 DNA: TGTGCCAGCTCACCCGACAGGGGGCAGGGTTCACCCCTCCACTTT

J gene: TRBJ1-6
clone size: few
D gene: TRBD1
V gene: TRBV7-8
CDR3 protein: CASSTHRGVTYNSPLHF
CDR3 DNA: TGTGCCAGCAGTACACACAGGGGAGTCACCTATAATTCACCCCTCCACTTT

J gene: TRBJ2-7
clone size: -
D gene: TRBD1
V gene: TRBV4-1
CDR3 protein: CASSQEYRGSYEQYF
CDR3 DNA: TGCGCCAGCAGCCAAGAGTACAGGGGGTCCTACGAGCAGTACTTC

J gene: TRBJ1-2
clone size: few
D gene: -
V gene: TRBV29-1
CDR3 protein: CSVGFPGAPGYTF
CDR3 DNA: TGCAGCGTAGGGTTTCCAGGGGCCCCTGGCTACACCTTC

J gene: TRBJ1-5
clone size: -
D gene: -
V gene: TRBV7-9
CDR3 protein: CASSLASGGSNQPQHF
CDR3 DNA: TGTGCCAGCAGCTTAGCATCAGGAGGGAGCAATCAGCCCCAGCATTTT

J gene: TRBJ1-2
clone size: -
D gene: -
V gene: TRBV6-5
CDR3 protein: CASKGANYGYTF
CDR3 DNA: TGTGCCAGCAAGGGGGCTAACTATGGCTACACCTTC

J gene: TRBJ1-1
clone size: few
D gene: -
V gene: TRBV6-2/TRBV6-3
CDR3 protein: CASSQLRRSEVNTEAFF
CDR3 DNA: TGTGCCAGCAGTCAGTTGAGGAGGTCGGAAGTGAACACTGAAGCTTTCTTT

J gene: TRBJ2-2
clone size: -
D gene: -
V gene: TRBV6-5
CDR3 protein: CASSFTGNTGELFF
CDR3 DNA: TGTGCCAGCAGTTTTACAGGGAACACCGGGGAGCTGTTTTTT

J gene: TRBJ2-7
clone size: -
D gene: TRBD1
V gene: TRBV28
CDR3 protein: CASGSGTGVFEQYF
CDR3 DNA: TGTGCCAGCGGATCCGGGACAGGGGTTTTTGAGCAGTACTTC

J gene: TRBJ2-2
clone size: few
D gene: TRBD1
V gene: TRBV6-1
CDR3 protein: CASSETGDRELFF
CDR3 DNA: TGTGCCAGCAGTGAAACAGGGGACCGGGAGCTGTTTTTT

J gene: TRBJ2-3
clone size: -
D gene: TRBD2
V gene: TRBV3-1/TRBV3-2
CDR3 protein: CASSQRTRLAGAKDTQYF
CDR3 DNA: TGTGCCAGCAGCCAAAGGACAAGACTAGCGGGGGCAAAGGATACGCAGTATTTT

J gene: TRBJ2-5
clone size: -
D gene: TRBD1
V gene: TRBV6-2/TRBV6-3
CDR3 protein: CASSYEGAGGGQETQYF
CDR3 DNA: TGTGCCAGCAGTTACGAGGGGGCAGGAGGCGGCCAAGAGACCCAGTACTTC

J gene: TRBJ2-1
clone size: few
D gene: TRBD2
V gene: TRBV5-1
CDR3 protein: CASSFSGGTGEQFF
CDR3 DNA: TGCGCCAGCAGCTTTAGCGGGGGGACGGGAGAGCAGTTCTTC

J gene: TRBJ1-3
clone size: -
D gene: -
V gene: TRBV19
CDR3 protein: CASMEGLSGNTIYF
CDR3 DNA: TGTGCCAGTATGGAGGGACTCTCTGGAAACACCATATATTTT

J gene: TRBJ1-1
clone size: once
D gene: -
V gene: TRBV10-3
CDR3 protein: CATEGQGTEAFF
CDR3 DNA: TGTGCCACGGAAGGTCAGGGGACTGAAGCTTTCTTT

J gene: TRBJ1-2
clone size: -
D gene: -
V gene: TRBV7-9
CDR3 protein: CASSQGTPAGYTF
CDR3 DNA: TGTGCCAGCAGTCAAGGGACTCCCGCGGGCTACACCTTC

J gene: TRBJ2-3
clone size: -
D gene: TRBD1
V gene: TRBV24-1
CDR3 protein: CATSDGGQIFTDTQYF
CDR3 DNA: TGTGCCACCAGTGATGGGGGACAGATATTCACAGATACGCAGTATTTT

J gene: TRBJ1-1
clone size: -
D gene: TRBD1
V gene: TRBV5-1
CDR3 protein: CASSLSQGGAHTEAFF
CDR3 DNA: TGCGCCAGCAGCTTGTCACAGGGGGGGGCTCACACTGAAGCTTTCTTT

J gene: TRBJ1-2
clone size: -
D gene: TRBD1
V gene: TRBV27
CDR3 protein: CASSLSGTGEGYTF
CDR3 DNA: TGTGCCAGCAGTTTATCGGGGACAGGGGAAGGCTACACCTTC

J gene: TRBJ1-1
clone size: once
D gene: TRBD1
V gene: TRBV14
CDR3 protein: CASSQDGRGRGTEAFF
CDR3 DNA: TGTGCCAGCAGCCAAGACGGCAGGGGGCGGGGGACTGAAGCTTTCTTT

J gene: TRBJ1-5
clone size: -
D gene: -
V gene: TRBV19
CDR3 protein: CASSVLYGEDVGNQPQHF
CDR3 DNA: TGTGCCAGTAGTGTTCTCTATGGTGAGGATGTGGGCAATCAGCCCCAGCATTTT

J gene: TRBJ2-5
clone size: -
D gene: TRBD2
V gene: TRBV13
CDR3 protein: CASSGSGTRPIQETQYF
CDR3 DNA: TGTGCCAGCAGCGGGTCCGGGACTAGGCCCATACAAGAGACCCAGTACTTC

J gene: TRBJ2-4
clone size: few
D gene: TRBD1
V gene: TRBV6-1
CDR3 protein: CASSAKPGQGGHIQYF
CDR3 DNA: TGTGCCAGCAGTGCCAAACCGGGACAGGGGGGGCACATTCAGTACTTC

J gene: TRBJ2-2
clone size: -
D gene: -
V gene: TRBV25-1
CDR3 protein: CASSESPSTPGELFF
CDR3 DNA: TGTGCCAGCAGTGAATCCCCTAGCACCCCCGGGGAGCTGTTTTTT

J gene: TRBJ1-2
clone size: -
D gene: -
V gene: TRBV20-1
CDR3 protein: CSASRPASTPAGYGYTF
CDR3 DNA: TGCAGTGCTAGTCGGCCTGCCAGTACCCCAGCAGGCTATGGCTACACCTTC

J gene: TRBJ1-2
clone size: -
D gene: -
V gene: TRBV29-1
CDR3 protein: CSVDVAGDGYTF
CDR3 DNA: TGCAGCGTTGATGTAGCGGGGGATGGCTACACCTTC

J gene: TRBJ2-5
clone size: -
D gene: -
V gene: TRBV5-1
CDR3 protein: CASSLGGGGETQYF
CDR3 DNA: TGCGCCAGCAGCTTGGGTGGGGGCGGAGAGACCCAGTACTTC

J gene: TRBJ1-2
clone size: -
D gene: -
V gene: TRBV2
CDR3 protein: CASSVQGSSYGYTF
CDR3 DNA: TGTGCCAGCAGTGTGCAGGGCTCATCCTATGGCTACACCTTC

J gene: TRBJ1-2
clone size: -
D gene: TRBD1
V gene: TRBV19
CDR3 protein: CASSLWTGGRGYTF
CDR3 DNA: TGTGCCAGTAGTCTGTGGACAGGGGGCCGGGGCTACACCTTC

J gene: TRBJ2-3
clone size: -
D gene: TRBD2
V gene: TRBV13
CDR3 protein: CASSTGLAGGLSTDTQYF
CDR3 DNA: TGTGCCAGCAGTACCGGACTAGCGGGGGGGCTTAGCACAGATACGCAGTATTTT

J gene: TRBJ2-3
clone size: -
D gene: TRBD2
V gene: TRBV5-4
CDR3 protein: CASSPRLAGEADTQYF
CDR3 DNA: TGTGCCAGCAGCCCCCGTCTAGCGGGGGAGGCGGATACGCAGTATTTT

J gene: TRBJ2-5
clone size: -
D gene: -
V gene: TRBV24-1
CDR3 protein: CATSGNRVGEETQYF
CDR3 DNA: TGTGCCACCAGCGGAAACAGGGTCGGGGAGGAGACCCAGTACTTC

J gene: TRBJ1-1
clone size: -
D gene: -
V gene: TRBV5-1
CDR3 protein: CASSLEIGGTEAFF
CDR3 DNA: TGCGCCAGCAGCTTGGAAATCGGGGGCACTGAAGCTTTCTTT

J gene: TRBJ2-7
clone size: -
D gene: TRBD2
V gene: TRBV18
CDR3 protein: CASSPGAGGYEQYF
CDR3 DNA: TGTGCCAGCTCACCAGGCGCGGGGGGCTACGAGCAGTACTTC

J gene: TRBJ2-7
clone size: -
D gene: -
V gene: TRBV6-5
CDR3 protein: CASRRARFPVYEQYF
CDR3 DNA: TGTGCCAGCAGGCGCGCCAGGTTTCCTGTCTACGAGCAGTACTTC

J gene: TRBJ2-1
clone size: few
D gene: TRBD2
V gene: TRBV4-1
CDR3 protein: CASSHRHVKTGTSGYNEQFF
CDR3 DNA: TGCGCCAGCAGCCACCGACACGTAAAAACCGGGACTAGCGGATATAATGAGCAGTTCTTC

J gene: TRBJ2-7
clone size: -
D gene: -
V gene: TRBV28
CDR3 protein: CASSTGAGYEQYF
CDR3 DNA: TGTGCCAGCAGTACTGGGGCTGGCTACGAGCAGTACTTC

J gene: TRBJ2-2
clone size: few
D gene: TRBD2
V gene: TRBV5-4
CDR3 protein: CASGNSGGQNTGELFF
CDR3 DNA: TGTGCCAGCGGAAATAGCGGGGGTCAGAACACCGGGGAGCTGTTTTTT